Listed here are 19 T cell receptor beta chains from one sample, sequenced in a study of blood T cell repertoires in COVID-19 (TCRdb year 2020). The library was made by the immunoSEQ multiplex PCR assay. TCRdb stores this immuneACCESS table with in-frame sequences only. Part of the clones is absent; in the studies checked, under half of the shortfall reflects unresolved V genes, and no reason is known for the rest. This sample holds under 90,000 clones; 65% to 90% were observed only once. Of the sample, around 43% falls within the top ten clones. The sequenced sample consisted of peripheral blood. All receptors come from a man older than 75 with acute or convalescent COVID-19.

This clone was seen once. This CDR3 is CASTPHGTKQPQHF. Here the CDR3 DNA reads TGTGCCAGCACACCTCACGGGACAAAGCAGCCCCAGCATTTT. The chain carries TRBV28 and TRBJ1-5; D perhaps matches TRBD1 (6 bases). Germline values: CDR1 MDHEN, CDR2 SYDVKM. The CDR3 extends over 14 amino acids. Trimming took 7 bases from V and 7 from J, leaving 17 bases between them. The full variable domain, in which reference TRBV28 and TRBJ1-5 provide the parts outside the CDR3, is DVKVTQSSRYLVKRTGEKVFLECVQDMDHENMFWYRQDPGLGLRLIYFSYDVKMKEKGDIPEGYSVSREKKERFSLILESASTNQTSMYLCASTPHGTKQPQHFGDGTRLSIL.

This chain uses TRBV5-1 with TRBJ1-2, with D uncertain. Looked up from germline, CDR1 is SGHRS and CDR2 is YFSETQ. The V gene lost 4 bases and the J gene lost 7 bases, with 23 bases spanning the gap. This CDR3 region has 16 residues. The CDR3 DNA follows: TGCGCCAGCAGCGCCACGCCAGGAAACCCCGTTTCTGGCTACACCTTC. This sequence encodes CASSATPGNPVSGYTF.

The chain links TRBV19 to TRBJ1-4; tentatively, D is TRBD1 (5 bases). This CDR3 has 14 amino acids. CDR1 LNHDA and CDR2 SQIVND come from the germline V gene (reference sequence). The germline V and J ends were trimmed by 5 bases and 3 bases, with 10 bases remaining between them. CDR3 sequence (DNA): TGTGCCAGTAGTTCGGGGGGATCTAATGAAAAACTGTTTTTT. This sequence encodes CASSSGGSNEKLFF.

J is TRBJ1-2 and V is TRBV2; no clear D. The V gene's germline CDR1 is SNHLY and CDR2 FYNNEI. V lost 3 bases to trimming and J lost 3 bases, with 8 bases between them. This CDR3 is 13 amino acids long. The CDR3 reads CASSEFQDYGYTF. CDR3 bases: TGTGCCAGCAGTGAGTTTCAGGACTATGGCTACACCTTC.

The CDR3 reads CASSPEGARNSPLHF. The DNA of the CDR3 is TGTGCCAGCAGCCCTGAGGGGGCGAGAAATTCACCCCTCCACTTT. J is TRBJ1-6 and V is TRBV7-2; 7 bases agree with TRBD1. The CDR3 length is 15 residues. J gave up 7 bases and V 5 bases, and 8 bases lay outside the gene matches. Germline V gene sequence: CDR1 SGHTA, CDR2 FQGNSA.

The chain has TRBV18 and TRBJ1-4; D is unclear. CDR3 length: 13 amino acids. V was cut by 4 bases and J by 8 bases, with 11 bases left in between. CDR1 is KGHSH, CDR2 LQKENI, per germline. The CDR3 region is CASSQEWREKLFF. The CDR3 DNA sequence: TGTGCCAGCTCACAAGAGTGGAGGGAAAAACTGTTTTTT.

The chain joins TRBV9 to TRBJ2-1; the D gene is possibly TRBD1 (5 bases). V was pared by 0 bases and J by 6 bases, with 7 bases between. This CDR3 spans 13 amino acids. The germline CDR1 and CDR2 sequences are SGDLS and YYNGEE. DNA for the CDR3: TGTGCCAGCAGCGTAGATAGGGGCAATGAGCAGTTCTTC. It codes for CASSVDRGNEQFF.

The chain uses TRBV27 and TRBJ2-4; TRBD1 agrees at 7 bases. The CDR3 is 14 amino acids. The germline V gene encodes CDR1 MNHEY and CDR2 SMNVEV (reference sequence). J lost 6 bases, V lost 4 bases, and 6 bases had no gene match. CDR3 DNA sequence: TGTGCCAGCAGTTCGCCGGGACAGTTAAACATTCAGTACTTC. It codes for CASSSPGQLNIQYF.

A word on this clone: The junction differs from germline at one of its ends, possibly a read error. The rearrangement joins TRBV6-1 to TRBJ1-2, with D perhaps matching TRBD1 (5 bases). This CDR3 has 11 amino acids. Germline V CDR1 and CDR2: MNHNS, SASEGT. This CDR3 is CASSEWGEFAF. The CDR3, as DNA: TGTGCCAGCAGTGAATGGGGGGAATTCGCCTTC.

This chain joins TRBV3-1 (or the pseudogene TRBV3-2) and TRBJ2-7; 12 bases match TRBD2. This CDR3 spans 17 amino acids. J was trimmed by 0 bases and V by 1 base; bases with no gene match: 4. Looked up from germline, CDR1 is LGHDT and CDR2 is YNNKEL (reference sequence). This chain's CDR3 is CASSQVLAGGNSYEQYF. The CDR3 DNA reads TGTGCCAGCAGCCAAGTACTAGCGGGGGGCAACTCCTACGAGCAGTACTTC.

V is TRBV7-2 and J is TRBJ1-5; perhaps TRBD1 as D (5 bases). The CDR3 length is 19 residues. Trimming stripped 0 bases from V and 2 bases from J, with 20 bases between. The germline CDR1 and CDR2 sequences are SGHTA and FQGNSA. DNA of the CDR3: TGTGCCAGCAGCTTAGCCGCAGGGCCGCTTGAGACTCGCAATCAGCCCCAGCATTTT. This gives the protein CASSLAAGPLETRNQPQHF.

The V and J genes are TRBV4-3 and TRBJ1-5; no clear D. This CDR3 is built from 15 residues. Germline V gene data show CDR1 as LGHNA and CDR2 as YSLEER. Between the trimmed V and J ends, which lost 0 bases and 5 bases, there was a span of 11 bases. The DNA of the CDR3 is TGCGCCAGCAGCCAAGAAGACCGACTGTATCAGCCCCAGCATTTT. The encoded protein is CASSQEDRLYQPQHF.

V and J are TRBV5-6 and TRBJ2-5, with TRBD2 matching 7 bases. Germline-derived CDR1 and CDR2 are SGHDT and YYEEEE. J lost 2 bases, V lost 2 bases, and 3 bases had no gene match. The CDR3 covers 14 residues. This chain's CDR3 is CASSFTSVQETQYF. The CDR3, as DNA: TGTGCCAGCAGCTTTACTAGCGTACAAGAGACCCAGTACTTC.

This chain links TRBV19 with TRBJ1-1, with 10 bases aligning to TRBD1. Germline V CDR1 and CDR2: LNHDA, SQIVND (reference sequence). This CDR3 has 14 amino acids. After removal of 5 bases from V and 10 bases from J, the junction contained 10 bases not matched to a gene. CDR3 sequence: CASSATGGERRAFF. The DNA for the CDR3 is TGTGCCAGTAGTGCGACAGGGGGCGAGAGGAGAGCTTTCTTT. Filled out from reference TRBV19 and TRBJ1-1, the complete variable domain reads DGGITQSPKYLFRKEGQNVTLSCEQNLNHDAMYWYRQDPGQGLRLIYYSQIVNDFQKGDIAEGYSVSREKKESFPLTVTSAQKNPTAFYLCASSATGGERRAFFGQGTRLTVV.

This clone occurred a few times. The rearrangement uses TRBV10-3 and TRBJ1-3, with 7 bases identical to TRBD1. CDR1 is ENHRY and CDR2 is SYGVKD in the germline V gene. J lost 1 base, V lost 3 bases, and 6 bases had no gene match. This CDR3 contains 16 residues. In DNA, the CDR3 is TGTGCCATCAGTGACACAGGGGTTACTTCTGGAAACACCATATATTTT. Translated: CAISDTGVTSGNTIYF.

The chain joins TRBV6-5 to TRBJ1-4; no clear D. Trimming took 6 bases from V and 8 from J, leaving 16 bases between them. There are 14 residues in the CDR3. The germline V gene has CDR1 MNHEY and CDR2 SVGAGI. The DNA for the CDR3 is TGTGCCAGCAGCCCCTACTGGAAGGAGGAAAAACTGTTTTTT. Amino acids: CASSPYWKEEKLFF.

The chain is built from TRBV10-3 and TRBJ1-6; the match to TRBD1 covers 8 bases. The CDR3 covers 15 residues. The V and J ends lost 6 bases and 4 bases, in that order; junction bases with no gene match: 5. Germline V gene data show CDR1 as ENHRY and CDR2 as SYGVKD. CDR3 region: CAIRETGEYNSPLHF. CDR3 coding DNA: TGTGCCATCAGGGAGACAGGGGAATATAATTCACCCCTCCACTTT.

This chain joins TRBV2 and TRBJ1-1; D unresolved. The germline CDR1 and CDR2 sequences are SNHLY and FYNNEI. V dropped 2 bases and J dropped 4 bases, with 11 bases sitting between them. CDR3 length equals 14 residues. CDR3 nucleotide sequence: TGTGCCAGCAGTGAAAGGAGTGGTCTCACTGAAGCTTTCTTT. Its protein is CASSERSGLTEAFF.

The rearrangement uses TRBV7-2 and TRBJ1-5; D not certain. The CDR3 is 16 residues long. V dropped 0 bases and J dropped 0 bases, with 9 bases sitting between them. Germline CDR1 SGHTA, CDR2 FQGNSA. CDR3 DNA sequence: TGTGCCAGCAGCTTAGCGTCCGGTAATAGCAATCAGCCCCAGCATTTT. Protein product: CASSLASGNSNQPQHF.